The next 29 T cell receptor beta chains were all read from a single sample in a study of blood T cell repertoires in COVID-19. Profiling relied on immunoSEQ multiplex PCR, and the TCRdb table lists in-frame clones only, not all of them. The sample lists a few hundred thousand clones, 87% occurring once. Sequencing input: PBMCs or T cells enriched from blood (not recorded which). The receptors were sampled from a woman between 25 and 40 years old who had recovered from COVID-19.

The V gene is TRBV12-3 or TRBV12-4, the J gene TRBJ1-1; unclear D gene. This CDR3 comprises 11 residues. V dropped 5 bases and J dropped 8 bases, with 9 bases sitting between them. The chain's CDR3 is CASSPSREAFF. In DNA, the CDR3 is TGTGCCAGCAGTCCCTCGAGAGAAGCTTTCTTT.

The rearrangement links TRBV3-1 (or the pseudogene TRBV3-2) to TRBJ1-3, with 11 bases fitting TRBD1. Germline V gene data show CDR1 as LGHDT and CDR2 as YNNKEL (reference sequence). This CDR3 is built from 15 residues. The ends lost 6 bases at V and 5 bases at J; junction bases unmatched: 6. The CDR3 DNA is TGTGCCAGCAGTCAGGACAGGGGGCTGAGAAACACCATATATTTT. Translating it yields CASSQDRGLRNTIYF.

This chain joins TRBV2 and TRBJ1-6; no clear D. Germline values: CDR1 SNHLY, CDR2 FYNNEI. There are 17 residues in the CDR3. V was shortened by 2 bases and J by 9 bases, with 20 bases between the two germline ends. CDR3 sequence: CASSEQASGGWGSPLHF. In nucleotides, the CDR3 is TGTGCCAGCAGTGAACAGGCGTCGGGAGGGTGGGGTTCACCCCTCCACTTT.

The CDR3 DNA reads as TGTGCCAGCAGCTTTTACTCTGGGGCCAACGTCCTGACTTTC. Translation gives CASSFYSGANVLTF. The chain employs TRBV6-5 and TRBJ2-6; D gene ambiguous. This CDR3 region has 14 residues. Germline V gives CDR1 MNHEY, CDR2 SVGAGI. V was trimmed by 6 bases and J by 0 bases, leaving 6 bases between them.

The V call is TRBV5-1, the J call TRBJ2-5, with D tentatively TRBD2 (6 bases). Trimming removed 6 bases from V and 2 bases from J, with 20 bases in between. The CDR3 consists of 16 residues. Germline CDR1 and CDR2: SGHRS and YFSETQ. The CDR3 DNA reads TGCGCCAGCACCCCCGGAGGGGCAGGCTCACAAGAGACCCAGTACTTC. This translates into CASTPGGAGSQETQYF.

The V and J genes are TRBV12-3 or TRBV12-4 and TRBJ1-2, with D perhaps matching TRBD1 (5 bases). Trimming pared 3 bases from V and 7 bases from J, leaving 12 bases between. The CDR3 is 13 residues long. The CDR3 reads CASSFTTRAGYTF. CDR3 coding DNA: TGTGCCAGCAGTTTCACGACCAGGGCTGGCTACACCTTC.

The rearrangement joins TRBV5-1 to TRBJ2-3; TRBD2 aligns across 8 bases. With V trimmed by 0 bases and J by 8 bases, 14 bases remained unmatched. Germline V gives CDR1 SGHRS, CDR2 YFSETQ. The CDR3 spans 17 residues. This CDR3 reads CASSLDPTSGRRGTQYF. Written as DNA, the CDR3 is TGCGCCAGCAGCTTGGACCCTACTAGCGGTCGGAGGGGTACGCAGTATTTT.

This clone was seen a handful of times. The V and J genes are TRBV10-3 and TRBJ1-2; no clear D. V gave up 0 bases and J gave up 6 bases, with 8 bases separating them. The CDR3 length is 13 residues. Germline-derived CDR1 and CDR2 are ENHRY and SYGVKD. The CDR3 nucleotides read TGTGCCATCAGTGAGTCGGGGAGGGATGGCTACACCTTC. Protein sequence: CAISESGRDGYTF.

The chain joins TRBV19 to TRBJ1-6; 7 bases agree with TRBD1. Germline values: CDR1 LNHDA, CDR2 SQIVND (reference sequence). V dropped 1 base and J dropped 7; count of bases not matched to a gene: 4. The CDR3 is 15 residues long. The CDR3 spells CASSIGDRYNSPLHF. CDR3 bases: TGTGCCAGTAGTATAGGGGACAGATACAATTCACCCCTCCACTTT.

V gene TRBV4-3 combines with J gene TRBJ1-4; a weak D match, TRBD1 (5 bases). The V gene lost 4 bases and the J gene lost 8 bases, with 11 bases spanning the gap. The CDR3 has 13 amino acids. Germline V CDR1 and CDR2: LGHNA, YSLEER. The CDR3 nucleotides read TGCGCCAGCAGCCCTACGAGACAGGAAAAACTGTTTTTT. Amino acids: CASSPTRQEKLFF.

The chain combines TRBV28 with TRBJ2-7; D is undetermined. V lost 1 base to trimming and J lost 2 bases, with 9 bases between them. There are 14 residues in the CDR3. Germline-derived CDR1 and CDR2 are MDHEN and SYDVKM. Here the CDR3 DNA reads TGTGCCAGCAGTTTATTGGGCAAAGCCTACGAGCAGTACTTC. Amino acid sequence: CASSLLGKAYEQYF.

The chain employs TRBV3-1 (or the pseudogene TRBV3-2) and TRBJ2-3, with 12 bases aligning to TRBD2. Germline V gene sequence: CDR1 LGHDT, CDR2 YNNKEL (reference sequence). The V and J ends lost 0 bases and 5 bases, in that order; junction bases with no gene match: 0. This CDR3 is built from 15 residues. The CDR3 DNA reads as TGTGCCAGCAGCCAAGAGACTAGCGGGGGAGATACGCAGTATTTT. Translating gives CASSQETSGGDTQYF.

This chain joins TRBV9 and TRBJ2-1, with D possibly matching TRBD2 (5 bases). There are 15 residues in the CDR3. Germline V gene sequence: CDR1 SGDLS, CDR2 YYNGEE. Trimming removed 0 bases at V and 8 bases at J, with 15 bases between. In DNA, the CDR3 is TGTGCCAGCAGCGTAGCGTCTAGCCTCGGGGATGAGCAGTTCTTC. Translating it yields CASSVASSLGDEQFF. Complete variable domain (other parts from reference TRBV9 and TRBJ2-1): DSGVTQTPKHLITATGQRVTLRCSPRSGDLSVYWYQQSLDQGLQFLIQYYNGEERAKGNILERFSAQQFPDLHSELNLSSLELGDSALYFCASSVASSLGDEQFFGPGTRLTVL.

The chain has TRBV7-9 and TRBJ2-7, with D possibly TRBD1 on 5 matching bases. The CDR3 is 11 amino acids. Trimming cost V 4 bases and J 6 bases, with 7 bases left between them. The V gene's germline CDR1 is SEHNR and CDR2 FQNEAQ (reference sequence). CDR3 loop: CASSSGFEQYF. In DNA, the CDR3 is TGTGCCAGCAGCTCAGGGTTCGAGCAGTACTTC. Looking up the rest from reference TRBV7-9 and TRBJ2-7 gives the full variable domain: DTGVSQNPRHKITKRGQNVTFRCDPISEHNRLYWYRQTLGQGPEFLTYFQNEAQLEKSRLLSDRFSAERPKGSFSTLEIQRTEQGDSAMYLCASSSGFEQYFGPGTRLTVT.

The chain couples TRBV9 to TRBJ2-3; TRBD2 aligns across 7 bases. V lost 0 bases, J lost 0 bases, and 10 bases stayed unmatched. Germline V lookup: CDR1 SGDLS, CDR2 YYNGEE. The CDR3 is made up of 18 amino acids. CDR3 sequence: CASSVGSGGSFSTDTQYF. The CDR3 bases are TGTGCCAGCAGCGTAGGATCCGGGGGGAGTTTTAGCACAGATACGCAGTATTTT. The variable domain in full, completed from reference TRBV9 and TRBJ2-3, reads DSGVTQTPKHLITATGQRVTLRCSPRSGDLSVYWYQQSLDQGLQFLIQYYNGEERAKGNILERFSAQQFPDLHSELNLSSLELGDSALYFCASSVGSGGSFSTDTQYFGPGTRLTVL.

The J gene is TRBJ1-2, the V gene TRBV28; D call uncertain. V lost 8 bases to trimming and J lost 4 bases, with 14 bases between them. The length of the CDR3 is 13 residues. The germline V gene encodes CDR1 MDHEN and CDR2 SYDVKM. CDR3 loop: CASQTAGSYGYTF. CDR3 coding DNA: TGTGCCAGCCAAACAGCAGGCTCCTATGGCTACACCTTC.

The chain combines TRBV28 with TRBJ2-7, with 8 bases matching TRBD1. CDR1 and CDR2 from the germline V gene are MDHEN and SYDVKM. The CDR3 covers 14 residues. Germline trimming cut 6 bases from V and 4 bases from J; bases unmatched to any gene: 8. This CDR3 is CASSTTGEGYEQYF. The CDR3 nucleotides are TGTGCCAGCAGCACGACAGGGGAAGGGTACGAGCAGTACTTC. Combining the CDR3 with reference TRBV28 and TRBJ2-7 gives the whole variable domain DVKVTQSSRYLVKRTGEKVFLECVQDMDHENMFWYRQDPGLGLRLIYFSYDVKMKEKGDIPEGYSVSREKKERFSLILESASTNQTSMYLCASSTTGEGYEQYFGPGTRLTVT.

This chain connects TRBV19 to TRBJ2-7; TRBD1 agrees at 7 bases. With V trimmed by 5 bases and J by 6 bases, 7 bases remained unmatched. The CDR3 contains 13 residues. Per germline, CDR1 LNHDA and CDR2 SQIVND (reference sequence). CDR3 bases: TGTGCCAGTAGTGGGAACAGGGGTCCCGAGCAGTACTTC. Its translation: CASSGNRGPEQYF. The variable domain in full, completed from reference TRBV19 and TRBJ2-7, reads DGGITQSPKYLFRKEGQNVTLSCEQNLNHDAMYWYRQDPGQGLRLIYYSQIVNDFQKGDIAEGYSVSREKKESFPLTVTSAQKNPTAFYLCASSGNRGPEQYFGPGTRLTVT.

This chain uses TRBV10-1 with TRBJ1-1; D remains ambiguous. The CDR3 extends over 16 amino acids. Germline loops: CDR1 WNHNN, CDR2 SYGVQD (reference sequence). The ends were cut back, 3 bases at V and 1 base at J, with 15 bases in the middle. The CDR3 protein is CASSDTAGLPNTEAFF. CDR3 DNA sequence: TGCGCCAGCAGTGATACCGCAGGACTACCGAACACTGAAGCTTTCTTT.

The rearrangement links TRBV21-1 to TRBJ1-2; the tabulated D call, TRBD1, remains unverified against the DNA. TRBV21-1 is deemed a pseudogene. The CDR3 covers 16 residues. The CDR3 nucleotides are TGTGCCAGCCGTCTCGGGGACAGGGGGCTTAACTATGGCTACACCTTC. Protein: CASRLGDRGLNYGYTF.

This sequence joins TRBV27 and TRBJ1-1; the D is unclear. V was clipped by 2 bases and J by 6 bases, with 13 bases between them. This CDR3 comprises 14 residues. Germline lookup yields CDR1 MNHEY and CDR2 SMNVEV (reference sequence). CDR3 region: CASSLIAGPPEAFF. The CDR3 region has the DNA TGTGCCAGCAGTTTAATAGCTGGCCCCCCTGAAGCTTTCTTT.

The CDR3: CASSNTPGQGEETQYF. CDR3 bases: TGTGCCAGCAGCAACACCCCCGGACAGGGAGAAGAGACCCAGTACTTC. This chain connects TRBV4-2 to TRBJ2-5; 8 bases fit TRBD1. V dropped 5 bases and J dropped 3; count of bases not matched to a gene: 11. The CDR3 is 16 amino acids. The germline CDR1 and CDR2 sequences are LGHNA and YNFKEQ.

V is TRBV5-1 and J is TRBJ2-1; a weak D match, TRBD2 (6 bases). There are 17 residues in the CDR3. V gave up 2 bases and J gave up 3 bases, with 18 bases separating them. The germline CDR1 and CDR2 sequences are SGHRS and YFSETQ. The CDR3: CASSLVFGTGDYNEQFF. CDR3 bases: TGCGCCAGCAGCTTAGTTTTCGGGACGGGGGACTACAATGAGCAGTTCTTC.

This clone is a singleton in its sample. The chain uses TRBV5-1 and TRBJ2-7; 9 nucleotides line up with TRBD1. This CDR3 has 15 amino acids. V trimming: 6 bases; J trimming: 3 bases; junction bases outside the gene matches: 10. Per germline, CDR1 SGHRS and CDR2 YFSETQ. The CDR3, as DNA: TGCGCCAGCAAACCGGCCGGGACAGGGAACTACGAGCAGTACTTC. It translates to CASKPAGTGNYEQYF. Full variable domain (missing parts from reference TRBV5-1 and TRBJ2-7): KAGVTQTPRYLIKTRGQQVTLSCSPISGHRSVSWYQQTPGQGLQFLFEYFSETQRNKGNFPGRFSGRQFSNSRSEMNVSTLELGDSALYLCASKPAGTGNYEQYFGPGTRLTVT.

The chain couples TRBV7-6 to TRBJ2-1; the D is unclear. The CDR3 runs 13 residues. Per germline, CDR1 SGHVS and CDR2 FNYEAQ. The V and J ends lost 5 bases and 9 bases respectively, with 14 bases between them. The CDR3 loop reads CASSPRSGGEQFF. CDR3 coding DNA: TGTGCCAGCAGCCCGAGGAGTGGCGGTGAGCAGTTCTTC.

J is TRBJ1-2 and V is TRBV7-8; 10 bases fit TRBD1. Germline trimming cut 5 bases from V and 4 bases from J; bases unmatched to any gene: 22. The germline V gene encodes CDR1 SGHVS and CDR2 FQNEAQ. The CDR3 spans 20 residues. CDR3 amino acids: CASSPHKPPGQGPVSYGYTF. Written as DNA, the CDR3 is TGTGCCAGCAGCCCTCACAAACCCCCGGGACAGGGGCCGGTTAGCTATGGCTACACCTTC.

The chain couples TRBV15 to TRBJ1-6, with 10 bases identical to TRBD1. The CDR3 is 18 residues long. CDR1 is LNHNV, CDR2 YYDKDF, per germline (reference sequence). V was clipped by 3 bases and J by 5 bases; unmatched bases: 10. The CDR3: CATSRYGTGASNNSPLHF. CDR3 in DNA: TGTGCCACCAGCAGGTACGGGACAGGGGCATCGAATAATTCACCCCTCCACTTT.

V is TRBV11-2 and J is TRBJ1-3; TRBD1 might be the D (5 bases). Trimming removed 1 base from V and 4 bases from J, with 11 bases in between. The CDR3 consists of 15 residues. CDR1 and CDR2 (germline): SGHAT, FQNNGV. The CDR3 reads CASSLGAGSGNTIYF. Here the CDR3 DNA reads TGTGCCAGCAGCTTAGGGGCAGGGTCGGGAAACACCATATATTTT.

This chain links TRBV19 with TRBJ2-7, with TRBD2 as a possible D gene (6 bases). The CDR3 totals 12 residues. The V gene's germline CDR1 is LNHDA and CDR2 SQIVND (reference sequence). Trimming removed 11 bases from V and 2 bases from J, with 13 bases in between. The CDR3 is CAAGLSPYEQYF. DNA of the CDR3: TGTGCCGCCGGACTATCCCCCTACGAGCAGTACTTC.